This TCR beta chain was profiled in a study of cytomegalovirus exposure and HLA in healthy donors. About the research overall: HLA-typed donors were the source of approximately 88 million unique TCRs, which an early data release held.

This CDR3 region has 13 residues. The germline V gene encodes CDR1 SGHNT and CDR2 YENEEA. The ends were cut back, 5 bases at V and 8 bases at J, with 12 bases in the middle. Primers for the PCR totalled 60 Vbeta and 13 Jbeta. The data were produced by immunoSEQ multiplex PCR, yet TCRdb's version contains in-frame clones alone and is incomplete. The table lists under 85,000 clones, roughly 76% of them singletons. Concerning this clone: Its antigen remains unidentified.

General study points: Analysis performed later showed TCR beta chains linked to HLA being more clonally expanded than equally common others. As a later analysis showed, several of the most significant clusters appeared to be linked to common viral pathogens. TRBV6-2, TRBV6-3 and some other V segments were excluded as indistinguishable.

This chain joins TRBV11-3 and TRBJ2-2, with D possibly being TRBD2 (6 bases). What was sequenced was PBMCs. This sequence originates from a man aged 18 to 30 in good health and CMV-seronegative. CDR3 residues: CASSPRRGGELFF. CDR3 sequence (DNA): TGTGCCAGCAGCCCAAGGCGGGGAGGGGAGCTGTTTTTT.